What follows describes a single T cell receptor beta chain. No antigen is known for it. These data originate in a study of T cell responses to AZD1222 COVID-19 vaccine. As for the study in general: Investigators merged groups given second doses at roughly 4 or roughly 12 weeks.

The table came from immunoSEQ multiplex PCR; TCRdb's copy has only in-frame clones and leaves some out. In the table there are approximately 100,000 clones, less than 90% of which are singletons. Study-wide findings and caveats: Just 5 to 7 AZD1222 recipients were seropositive at baseline. Most donors were white British and more were female, and clonal diversity was possibly underestimated. Repertoires were obtained only post-peak T cell response.

The TCR originated in an adult in good health. Here the sequenced sample was peripheral blood, taken on day 0 of AZD1222 vaccination.

CDR3 bases: TGCGCCAGCAGCTTGGCCCTATTCCGGGATGAGCAGTTCTTC. Translating gives CASSLALFRDEQFF. This chain connects TRBV5-1 to TRBJ2-1; D gene ambiguous. V was shortened by 0 bases and J by 8 bases, with 12 bases between the two germline ends. Germline CDR1 reads SGHRS; CDR2 reads YFSETQ. The CDR3 consists of 14 residues.